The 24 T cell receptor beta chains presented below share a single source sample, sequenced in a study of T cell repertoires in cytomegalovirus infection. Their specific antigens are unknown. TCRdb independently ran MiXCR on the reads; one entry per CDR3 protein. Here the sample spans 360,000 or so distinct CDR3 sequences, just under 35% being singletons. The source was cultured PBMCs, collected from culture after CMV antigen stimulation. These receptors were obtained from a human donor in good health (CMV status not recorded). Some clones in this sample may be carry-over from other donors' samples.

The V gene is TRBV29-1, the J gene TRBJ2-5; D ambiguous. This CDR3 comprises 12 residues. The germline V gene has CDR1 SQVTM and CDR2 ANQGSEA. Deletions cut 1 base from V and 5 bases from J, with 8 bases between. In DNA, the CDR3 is TGCAGCGTTGAAGGGAACTTGGAGACCCAGTACTTC. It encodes CSVEGNLETQYF. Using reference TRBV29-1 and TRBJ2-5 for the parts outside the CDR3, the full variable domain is SAVISQKPSRDICQRGTSLTIQCQVDSQVTMMFWYRQQPGQSLTLIATANQGSEATYESGFVIDKFPISRPNLTFSTLTVSNMSPEDSSIYLCSVEGNLETQYFGPGTRLLVL.

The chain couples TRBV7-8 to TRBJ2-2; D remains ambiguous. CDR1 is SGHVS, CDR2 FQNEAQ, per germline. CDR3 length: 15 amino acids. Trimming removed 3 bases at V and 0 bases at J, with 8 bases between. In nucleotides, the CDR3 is TGTGCCAGCAGCTTTGCGGCGGCGAACACCGGGGAGCTGTTTTTT. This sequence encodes CASSFAAANTGELFF.

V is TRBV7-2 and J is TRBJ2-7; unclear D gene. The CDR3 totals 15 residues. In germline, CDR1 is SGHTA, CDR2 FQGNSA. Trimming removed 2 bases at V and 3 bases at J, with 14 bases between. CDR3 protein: CASSLRPDANYEQYF. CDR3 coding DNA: TGTGCCAGCAGCTTAAGACCCGACGCGAACTACGAGCAGTACTTC. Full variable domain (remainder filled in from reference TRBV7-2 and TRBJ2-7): GAGVSQSPSNKVTEKGKDVELRCDPISGHTALYWYRQSLGQGLEFLIYFQGNSAPDKSGLPSDRFSAERTGGSVSTLTIQRTQQEDSAVYLCASSLRPDANYEQYFGPGTRLTVT.

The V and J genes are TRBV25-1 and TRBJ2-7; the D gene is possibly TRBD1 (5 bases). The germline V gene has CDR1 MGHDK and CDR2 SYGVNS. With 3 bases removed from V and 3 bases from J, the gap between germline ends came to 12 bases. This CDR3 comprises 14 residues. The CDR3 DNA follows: TGTGCCAGCAGTGAGGCAGGGTTCGGCTACGAGCAGTACTTC. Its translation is CASSEAGFGYEQYF.

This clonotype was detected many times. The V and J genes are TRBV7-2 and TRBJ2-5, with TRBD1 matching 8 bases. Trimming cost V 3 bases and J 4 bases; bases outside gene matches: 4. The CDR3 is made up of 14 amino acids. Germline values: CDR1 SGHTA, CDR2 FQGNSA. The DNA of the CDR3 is TGTGCCAGCAGCTTTGGACAGGGAGGAGAGACCCAGTACTTC. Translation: CASSFGQGGETQYF.

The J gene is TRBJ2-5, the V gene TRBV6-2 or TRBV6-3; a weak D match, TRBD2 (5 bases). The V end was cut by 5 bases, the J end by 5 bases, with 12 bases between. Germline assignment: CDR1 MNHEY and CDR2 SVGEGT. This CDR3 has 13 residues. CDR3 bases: TGTGCCAGCAGTAACACTAGAGGGGAGACCCAGTACTTC. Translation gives CASSNTRGETQYF.

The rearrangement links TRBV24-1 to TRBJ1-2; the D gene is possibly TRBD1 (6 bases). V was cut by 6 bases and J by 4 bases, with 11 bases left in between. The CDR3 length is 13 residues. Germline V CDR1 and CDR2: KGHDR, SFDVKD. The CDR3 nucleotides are TGTGCCACCAGTTTTACAGGGTCCTATGGCTACACCTTC. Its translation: CATSFTGSYGYTF.

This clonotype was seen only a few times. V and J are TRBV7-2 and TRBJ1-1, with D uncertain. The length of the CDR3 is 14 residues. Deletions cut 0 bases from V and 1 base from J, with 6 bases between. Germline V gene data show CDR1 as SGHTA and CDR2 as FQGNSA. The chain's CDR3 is CASSLAIRNTEAFF. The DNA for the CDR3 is TGTGCCAGCAGCTTAGCGATAAGGAACACTGAAGCTTTCTTT.

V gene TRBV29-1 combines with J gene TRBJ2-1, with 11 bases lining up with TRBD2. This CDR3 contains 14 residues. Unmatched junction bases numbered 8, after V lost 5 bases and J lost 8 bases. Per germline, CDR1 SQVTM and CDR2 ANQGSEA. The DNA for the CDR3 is TGCAGCGTTACCACTAGCGGGAGTTTGGATGAGCAGTTCTTC. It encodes CSVTTSGSLDEQFF.

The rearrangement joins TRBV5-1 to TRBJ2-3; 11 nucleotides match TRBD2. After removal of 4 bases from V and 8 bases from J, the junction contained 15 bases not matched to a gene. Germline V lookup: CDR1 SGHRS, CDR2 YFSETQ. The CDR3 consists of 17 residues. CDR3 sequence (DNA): TGCGCCAGCAGCCTCGATGGACTGGGACTAGCGGCGGCTACGCAGTATTTT. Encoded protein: CASSLDGLGLAAATQYF.

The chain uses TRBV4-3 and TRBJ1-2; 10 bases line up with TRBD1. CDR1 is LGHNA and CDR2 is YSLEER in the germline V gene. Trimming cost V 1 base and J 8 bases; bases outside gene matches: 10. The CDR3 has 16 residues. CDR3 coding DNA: TGCGCCAGCAGCCAAGGGGCGTCCGACAGGGGGCGAGGCTACACCTTC. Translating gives CASSQGASDRGRGYTF.

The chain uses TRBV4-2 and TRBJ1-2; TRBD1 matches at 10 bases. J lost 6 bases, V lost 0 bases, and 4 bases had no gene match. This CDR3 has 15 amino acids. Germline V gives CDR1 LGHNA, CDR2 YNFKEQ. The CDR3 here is CASSQEPGQGHGYTF. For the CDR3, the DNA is TGTGCCAGCAGCCAAGAACCGGGACAGGGGCATGGCTACACCTTC.

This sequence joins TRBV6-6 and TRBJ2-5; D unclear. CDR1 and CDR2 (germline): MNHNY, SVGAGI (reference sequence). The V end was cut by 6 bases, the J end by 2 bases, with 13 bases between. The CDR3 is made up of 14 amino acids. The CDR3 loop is CASRPDSKQETQYF. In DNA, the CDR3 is TGTGCCAGCAGACCCGACTCAAAACAAGAGACCCAGTACTTC.

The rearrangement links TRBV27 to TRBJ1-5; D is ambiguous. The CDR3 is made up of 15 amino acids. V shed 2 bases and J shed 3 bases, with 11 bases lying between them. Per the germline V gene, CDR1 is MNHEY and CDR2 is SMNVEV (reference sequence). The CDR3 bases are TGTGCCAGCAGTTTAACATATGGAAACAATCAGCCCCAGCATTTT. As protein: CASSLTYGNNQPQHF.

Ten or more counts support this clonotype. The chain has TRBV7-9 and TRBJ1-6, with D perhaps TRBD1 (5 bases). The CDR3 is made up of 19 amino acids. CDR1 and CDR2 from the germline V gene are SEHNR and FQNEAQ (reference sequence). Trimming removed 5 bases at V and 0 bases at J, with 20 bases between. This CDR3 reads CASSIADFRASSYNSPLHF. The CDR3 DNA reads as TGTGCCAGCAGCATTGCCGATTTCAGGGCAAGCTCCTATAATTCACCCCTCCACTTT. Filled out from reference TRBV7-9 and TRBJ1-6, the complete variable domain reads DTGVSQNPRHKITKRGQNVTFRCDPISEHNRLYWYRQTLGQGPEFLTYFQNEAQLEKSRLLSDRFSAERPKGSFSTLEIQRTEQGDSAMYLCASSIADFRASSYNSPLHFGNGTRLTVT.

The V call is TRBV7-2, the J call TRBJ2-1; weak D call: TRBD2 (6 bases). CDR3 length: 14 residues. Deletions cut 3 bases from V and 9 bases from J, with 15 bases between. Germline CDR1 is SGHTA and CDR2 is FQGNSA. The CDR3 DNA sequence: TGTGCCAGCAGCTTCGACGGGAGAAGTGGTGAGCAGTTCTTC. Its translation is CASSFDGRSGEQFF.

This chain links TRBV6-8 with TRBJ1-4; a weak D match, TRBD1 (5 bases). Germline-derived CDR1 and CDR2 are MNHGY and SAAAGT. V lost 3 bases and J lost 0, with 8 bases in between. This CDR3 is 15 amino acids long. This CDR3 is CASSYVTATNEKLFF. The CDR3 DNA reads TGTGCCAGCAGTTATGTGACAGCAACTAATGAAAAACTGTTTTTT.

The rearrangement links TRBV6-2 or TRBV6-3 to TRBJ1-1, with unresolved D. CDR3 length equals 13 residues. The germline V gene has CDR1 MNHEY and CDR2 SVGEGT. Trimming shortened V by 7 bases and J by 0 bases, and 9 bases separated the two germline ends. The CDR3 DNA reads TGTGCCAGCATGGACCCGATGAACACTGAAGCTTTCTTT. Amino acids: CASMDPMNTEAFF.

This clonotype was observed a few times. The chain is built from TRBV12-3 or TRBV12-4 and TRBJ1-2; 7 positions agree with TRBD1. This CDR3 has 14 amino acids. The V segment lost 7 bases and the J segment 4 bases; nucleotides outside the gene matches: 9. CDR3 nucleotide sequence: TGTGCCAGCAACCCCTCGGGACAGCTCTATGGCTACACCTTC. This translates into CASNPSGQLYGYTF.

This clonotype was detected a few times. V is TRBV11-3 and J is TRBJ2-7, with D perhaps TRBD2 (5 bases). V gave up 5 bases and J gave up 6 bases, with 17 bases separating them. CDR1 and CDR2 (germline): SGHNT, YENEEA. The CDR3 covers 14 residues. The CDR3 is CASSPEGMSSEQYF. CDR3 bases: TGTGCCAGCAGCCCAGAGGGAATGTCGAGCGAGCAGTACTTC.

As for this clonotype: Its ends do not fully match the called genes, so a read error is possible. The CDR3 here is CAGSRQSNGYTF. CDR3 coding DNA: TGTGCCGGCAGCCGACAGTCCAATGGCTACACCTTC. The J gene is TRBJ1-2, the V gene TRBV7-9; weak D call: TRBD1 (5 bases). The germline V gene encodes CDR1 SEHNR and CDR2 FQNEAQ (reference sequence). The CDR3 covers 12 residues.

The CDR3 region has the DNA TGTGCCAGCAGGGTAATAGCGGGAGGCTACAATGAGCAGTTCTTC. This translates into CASRVIAGGYNEQFF. V and J are TRBV27 and TRBJ2-1; 10 bases agree with TRBD2. The germline gives CDR1 MNHEY, CDR2 SMNVEV (reference sequence). CDR3 length: 15 amino acids. V gave up 6 bases and J gave up 3 bases; unmatched junction bases: 5.

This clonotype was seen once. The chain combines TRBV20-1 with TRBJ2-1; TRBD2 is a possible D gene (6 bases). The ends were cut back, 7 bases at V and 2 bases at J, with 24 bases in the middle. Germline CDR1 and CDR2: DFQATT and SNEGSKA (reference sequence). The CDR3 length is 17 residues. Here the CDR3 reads CSGATSGVILTYNEQFF. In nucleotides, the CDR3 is TGCAGTGGGGCGACTAGTGGAGTGATTCTGACCTACAATGAGCAGTTCTTC.

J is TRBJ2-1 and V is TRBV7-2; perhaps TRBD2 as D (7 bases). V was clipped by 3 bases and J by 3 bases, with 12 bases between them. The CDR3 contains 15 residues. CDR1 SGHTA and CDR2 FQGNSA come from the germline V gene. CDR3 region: CASSFSGGFYNEQFF. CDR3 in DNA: TGTGCCAGCAGCTTTTCGGGGGGCTTCTACAATGAGCAGTTCTTC.